This T cell receptor (beta chain) was sequenced for a study of blood T cell repertoires in COVID-19. At the level of the study: Material from acute and convalescent COVID-19 was sourced from the United States, Italy and Spain. T cells, B-cell-depleted T cells, or PBMCs provided the cDNA or gDNA that served as material.

Germline V lookup: CDR1 LGHDT, CDR2 YNNKEL (reference sequence). The V segment lost 6 bases and the J segment 5 bases; nucleotides outside the gene matches: 4. The CDR3 is 15 amino acids. Original processing notes: Reference gene primer amplification yielded estimated nucleated cell counts. Here immunoSEQ multiplex PCR was the method, and the copy in TCRdb shows in-frame clones only, minus some. V and J calls plus clone size are reproduced from that table; the DNA served to infer D and trimming. The sample holds approximately 360,000 clones, more than 80% seen once. This clone came up once. The chain joins TRBV3-1 (or the pseudogene TRBV3-2) to TRBJ2-1, with TRBD2 matching 13 bases. The sample taken for sequencing was peripheral blood. This receptor was obtained from a man aged 40-55 years with acute or convalescent COVID-19. DNA for the CDR3: TGTGCCAGCAGACTAGCGGGAGGGCCCCACAATGAGCAGTTCTTC. Protein product: CASRLAGGPHNEQFF.